These T cell receptor beta chains were read from a single sample in a study of radiotherapy plus CTLA-4 blockade in lung cancer. Sequencing used immunoSEQ multiplex PCR; TCRdb keeps in-frame clones, though not all of them. Of under 95,000 clones in the sample, approximately 80% were seen once. The sequenced sample was peripheral blood, obtained from a patient treated with radiotherapy plus ipilimumab. These receptors were taken from a human donor with non-small cell lung cancer who had stable disease on radiotherapy plus ipilimumab. Each CDR3 is given with its conserved first and last residue. The order of the fields is J gene, V gene, D gene, clone size, CDR3 DNA, CDR3 protein. A D gene is named only where the DNA matches it firmly. Only some rows state a clone size, as once, few, many or a class for expanded clones.

TRBJ1-2 TRBV7-8 TRBD1 . TGTGCCAGCAGCTTAGAGCGAGGGGGCGGAAGGGGCTACACCTTC CASSLERGGGRGYTF
TRBJ2-3 TRBV6-4 TRBD2 . TGTGCCAGCCGGAAGCGGGGGGAGTCGACAGATACGCAGTATTTT CASRKRGESTDTQYF
TRBJ1-1 TRBV27 TRBD1 . TGTGCCAGCAGTTTTGGTAGGACAGGAAACACTGAAGCTTTCTTT CASSFGRTGNTEAFF
TRBJ2-7 TRBV7-6 . . TGTGCCAGCAGCTTGGATCCAGGGGATGGGTACGAGCAGTACTTC CASSLDPGDGYEQYF
TRBJ2-2 TRBV19 . . TGTGCCAGTGGGGTTTTTTCCGGGGAGCTGTTTTTT CASGVFSGELFF
TRBJ1-4 TRBV10-2 . . TGCGCCAGCAGTGAGTCGACACTGGGAGAAAAACTGTTTTTT CASSESTLGEKLFF
TRBJ1-1 TRBV2 . . TGTGCCAGCAGTGGACAAGGTCTCGAAGCTTTCTTT CASSGQGLEAFF
TRBJ1-1 TRBV7-9 TRBD1 once TGTGCCAGCAGTTATATAACAGGGGGATCAGCTGAAGCTTTCTTT CASSYITGGSAEAFF
TRBJ1-2 TRBV20-1 . . TGCAGTGCCCCGACAGCGTATGGCTACACCTTC CSAPTAYGYTF
TRBJ1-4 TRBV7-9 . . TGTGCCAGCAGGAAAGAGGGTCAGGGTCCCAATGAAAAACTGTTTTTT CASRKEGQGPNEKLFF
TRBJ1-1 TRBV7-8 . . TGTGCCAGCAGCTTTACGGTCCCGGACGCTGAAGCTTTCTTT CASSFTVPDAEAFF
TRBJ2-5 TRBV5-1 . . TGCGCCAGCAGCTCCATGGGGGGGCTGAGTGAGACCCAGTACTTC CASSSMGGLSETQYF
TRBJ2-3 TRBV28 . . TGTGCCAGCAGGTCCAGCACAGATACGCAGTATTTT CASRSSTDTQYF
TRBJ2-7 TRBV7-6 . . TGTGCCAGCAGCCGTGAGGACAACTACGAGCAGTACTTC CASSREDNYEQYF
TRBJ2-3 TRBV15 TRBD2 . TGTGCCACCAGCAGAGTCGGGCTAGCGGGAAGAAGCACAGATACGCAGTATTTT CATSRVGLAGRSTDTQYF
TRBJ1-2 TRBV28 . . TGTGCCAGCAGGGGATTTAACTATGGCTACACCTTC CASRGFNYGYTF
TRBJ2-7 TRBV28 TRBD1 . TGTGCCAGCAGTTACCCGGACAGGGAAAAACCCCCCTACGAGCAGTACTTC CASSYPDREKPPYEQYF
TRBJ1-4 TRBV15 . . TGTGCCACCAGCAGAGTTAGACTGGGGGTGGGGGCAGGTGAAAAACTGTTTTTT CATSRVRLGVGAGEKLFF
TRBJ2-1 TRBV11-2 TRBD1 once TGTGCCAGCAGCCCCGCCGGGACAGGGGGCCTATCTCCCTACAATGAGCAGTTCTTC CASSPAGTGGLSPYNEQFF
TRBJ2-5 TRBV10-3 TRBD1 . TGTGCCATCAGTGAGCCAGGACAGGGTGGAGAGACCCAGTACTTC CAISEPGQGGETQYF
TRBJ2-2 TRBV10-2 TRBD2 . TGCGCCAGCAGCTGGACTAGCGGGACGCCTACCGGGGAGCTGTTTTTT CASSWTSGTPTGELFF
TRBJ1-5 TRBV7-2 TRBD1 few TGTGCCAGCAGCACCGGGACAGGGCGTCAGCCCCAGCATTTT CASSTGTGRQPQHF
TRBJ1-2 TRBV9 . . TGTGCCAGCAGCCCCAGCCCGGGTTTAAACTATGGCTACACCTTC CASSPSPGLNYGYTF
TRBJ2-5 TRBV19 . . TGTGCCAGTAGTATAGATCTCGGGGCGGTAGAGACCCAGTACTTC CASSIDLGAVETQYF
TRBJ2-7 TRBV7-9 . . TGTGCCAGCAGCAATTATGCTTCCCACGAGCAGTACTTC CASSNYASHEQYF
TRBJ2-7 TRBV29-1 TRBD1 . TGCAGCGTCACGGGCGCTCTAACGGCCAGGGGGATCGACGAGCAATACTTC CSVTGALTARGIDEQYF
TRBJ2-2 TRBV7-3 TRBD2 . TGTGCCAGCACCAGACTAGCGGGTAACACCGGGGAGCTGTTTTTT CASTRLAGNTGELFF
TRBJ2-7 TRBV6-5 . . TGTGCCAGCAGCTCCCCTGGGGACTCCCCCTACGAGCAGTACTTC CASSSPGDSPYEQYF
TRBJ2-7 TRBV11-2 TRBD2 . TGTGCCAGCAGCTTAACCCTGGCGCTAGCGGGAGGGCTGTCCTACGAGCAGTACTTC CASSLTLALAGGLSYEQYF
TRBJ1-2 TRBV5-1 TRBD1 once TGCGCCAGCAGCACGGGACAGCAGGGCTATGGCTACACCTTC CASSTGQQGYGYTF
TRBJ2-5 TRBV5-1 TRBD2 once TGCGCCAGCAGCCGTACTAGCGGGGTCATTCAAGAGACCCAGTACTTC CASSRTSGVIQETQYF